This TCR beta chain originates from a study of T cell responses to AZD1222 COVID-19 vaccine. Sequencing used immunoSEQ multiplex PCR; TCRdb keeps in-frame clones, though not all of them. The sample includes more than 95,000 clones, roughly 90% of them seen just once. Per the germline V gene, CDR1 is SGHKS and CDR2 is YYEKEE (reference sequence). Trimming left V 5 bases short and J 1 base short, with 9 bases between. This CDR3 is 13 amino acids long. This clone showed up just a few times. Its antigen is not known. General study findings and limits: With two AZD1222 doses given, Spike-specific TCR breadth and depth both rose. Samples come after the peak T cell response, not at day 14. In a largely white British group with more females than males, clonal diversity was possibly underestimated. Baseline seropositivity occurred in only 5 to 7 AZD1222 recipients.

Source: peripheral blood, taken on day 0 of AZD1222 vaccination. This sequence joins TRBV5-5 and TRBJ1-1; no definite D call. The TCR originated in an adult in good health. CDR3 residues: CASRSRPNTEAFF. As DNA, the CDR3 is TGTGCCAGCAGGTCTAGGCCGAACACTGAAGCTTTCTTT.